Following are 32 T cell receptor beta chains from one sample sequenced in a study of T-cell memory formation after mild COVID-19. TCRdb re-called the 5' RACE reads through MiXCR, storing one row per CDR3 protein. The sample includes under 300,000 distinct CDR3 sequences, around 8% of them seen just once. The material sequenced was PBMCs or a T cell subset sorted from them (not recorded which). The receptor set was obtained from a young man who had mild COVID-19 (a few samples of this study predate the infection). Cell type and time point are not known.

This clonotype has only a few counts. This chain connects TRBV4-1 to TRBJ2-3; possibly TRBD1 for D (5 bases). Trimming stripped 0 bases from V and 5 bases from J, with 21 bases between. CDR3 length: 18 residues. The germline V gene has CDR1 MGHRA and CDR2 YSYEKL. The CDR3 sequence: CASSQDLGVPFYQDTQYF. Written as DNA, the CDR3 is TGCGCCAGCAGCCAAGATCTAGGGGTCCCCTTCTACCAAGATACGCAGTATTTT.

This clonotype was observed a few times. The gene calls are TRBV9 and TRBJ2-3; perhaps TRBD2 as D (5 bases). This CDR3 comprises 14 residues. From germline, CDR1 is SGDLS and CDR2 YYNGEE. V lost 4 bases, J lost 6 bases, and 15 bases lay in between. The CDR3 spells CASSSGVTADTQYF. The CDR3 nucleotides read TGTGCCAGCAGCAGCGGTGTTACAGCCGATACGCAGTATTTT.

This clonotype has only a few counts. The V gene is TRBV2, the J gene TRBJ2-7, with 8 bases matching TRBD2. Trimming removed 4 bases from V and 9 bases from J; junction bases left unmatched: 8. The germline V gene has CDR1 SNHLY and CDR2 FYNNEI. The CDR3 sequence is 13 residues long. CDR3 DNA: TGTGCCAGCAGTGCGGGGGGGAATACGAGGCAGTACGTC. Encoded protein: CASSAGGNTRQYV.

This chain connects TRBV5-1 to TRBJ1-1; maybe TRBD1 (6 bases). In germline, CDR1 is SGHRS, CDR2 YFSETQ. The CDR3 covers 13 residues. Trimming took off 4 bases at V and 6 bases at J, with 13 bases between the two ends. CDR3 bases: TGCGCCAGCAGCATGACAGGCCGCGCTGAAGCTTTCTTT. It specifies CASSMTGRAEAFF.

The chain is built from TRBV7-2 and TRBJ1-2, with TRBD1 matching over 7 bases. The CDR3 has 14 amino acids. V lost 5 bases, J lost 7 bases, and 10 bases stayed unmatched. Per the germline V gene, CDR1 is SGHTA and CDR2 is FQGNSA. CDR3 region: CASSQRQGPSGYTF. The CDR3 coding sequence is TGTGCCAGCAGCCAGAGACAGGGACCGAGTGGCTACACCTTC.

The CDR3 reads CASSLDGAAGANVLTF. In DNA, the CDR3 is TGCGCCAGCAGCTTGGATGGGGCTGCTGGGGCCAACGTCCTGACTTTC. The chain employs TRBV5-1 and TRBJ2-6; tentatively, D is TRBD1 (5 bases). CDR3 size: 16 residues. Trimming cost V 0 bases and J 2 bases, with 9 bases left between them. CDR1 SGHRS and CDR2 YFSETQ come from the germline V gene.

This clonotype was detected many times. The gene calls are TRBV7-6 and TRBJ2-2; possibly TRBD1 for D (6 bases). The CDR3 consists of 16 residues. Germline values: CDR1 SGHVS, CDR2 FNYEAQ. The V end was cut by 5 bases, the J end by 5 bases, with 18 bases between. This CDR3 reads CASSLDRLILTGELFF. The CDR3 region has the DNA TGTGCCAGCAGCCTCGACAGGCTCATCCTAACCGGGGAGCTGTTTTTT. The full variable domain, in which reference TRBV7-6 and TRBJ2-2 provide the parts outside the CDR3, is GAGVSQSPRYKVTKRGQDVALRCDPISGHVSLYWYRQALGQGPEFLTYFNYEAQQDKSGLPNDRFSAERPEGSISTLTIQRTEQRDSAMYRCASSLDRLILTGELFFGEGSRLTVL.

This clonotype showed up just a few times. This rearrangement joins TRBV7-6 to TRBJ2-2; D may be TRBD1 (6 bases). The germline V gene has CDR1 SGHVS and CDR2 FNYEAQ. V shed 1 base and J shed 0 bases, with 12 bases lying between them. The CDR3 is 17 residues long. The CDR3 DNA follows: TGTGCCAGCAGCTTAGGCTGGACAGTCGCGAACACCGGGGAGCTGTTTTTT. This sequence encodes CASSLGWTVANTGELFF.

This clonotype occurred a few times. This chain uses TRBV20-1 with TRBJ2-2, with no clear D. The CDR3 loop spans 14 amino acids. Trimming cost V 0 bases and J 6 bases, with 11 bases left between them. Germline CDR1 DFQATT, CDR2 SNEGSKA (reference sequence). DNA of the CDR3: TGCAGTGCTAGAGATTTCCGGGCGTCCGGGGAGCTGTTTTTT. Translating it yields CSARDFRASGELFF.

This clonotype was seen many times. The chain carries TRBV20-1 and TRBJ2-1, with TRBD1 matching 7 bases. The CDR3 spans 15 residues. In germline, CDR1 is DFQATT, CDR2 SNEGSKA (reference sequence). The V gene end was trimmed by 6 bases and the J gene end by 2 bases; junction bases not matched to a gene: 10. Here the CDR3 reads CSASGQVIPYNEQFF. The CDR3 nucleotides are TGCAGTGCCTCCGGACAGGTTATCCCCTACAATGAGCAGTTCTTC.

The chain uses TRBV27 and TRBJ1-4; 8 bases are a match to TRBD1. Looked up from germline, CDR1 is MNHEY and CDR2 is SMNVEV (reference sequence). Unmatched junction bases numbered 15, after V lost 6 bases and J lost 0 bases. This CDR3 has 19 residues. The CDR3 here is CASSRIGQGYGATNEKLFF. In DNA, the CDR3 is TGTGCCAGCAGCCGAATCGGACAGGGCTATGGGGCAACTAATGAAAAACTGTTTTTT.

The J gene is TRBJ1-3, the V gene TRBV5-1; the D gene is possibly TRBD1 (5 bases). CDR1 SGHRS and CDR2 YFSETQ come from the germline V gene. V was shortened by 6 bases and J by 0 bases, with 10 bases between the two germline ends. CDR3 length equals 14 residues. This chain's CDR3 is CASTEGRSGNTIYF. In nucleotides, the CDR3 is TGCGCCAGCACTGAGGGGCGCTCTGGAAACACCATATATTTT.

This clonotype was picked up a small number of times. V usage is TRBV29-1 and J usage is TRBJ2-4, with D perhaps matching TRBD2 (5 bases). CDR1 is SQVTM and CDR2 is ANQGSEA in the germline V gene. The V and J ends lost 6 bases and 8 bases respectively, with 14 bases between them. CDR3 length equals 12 residues. CDR3 residues: CSVAGPEDIQYF. CDR3 DNA: TGCAGCGTGGCGGGCCCCGAAGACATTCAGTACTTC.

This clonotype was recorded at least ten times. The chain uses TRBV11-2 and TRBJ2-5; either TRBD1 or TRBD2 may supply D (5 bases each). The V end lost 6 bases, the J end lost 1 base, and 18 bases lay between the germline ends. From germline, CDR1 is SGHAT and CDR2 FQNNGV. The CDR3 is made up of 16 amino acids. As DNA, the CDR3 is TGTGCCAGCAGGACTCGGGGCGGAGTCCTCCAAGAGACCCAGTACTTC. Translating it yields CASRTRGGVLQETQYF.

The J gene is TRBJ1-6, the V gene TRBV6-5; D is perhaps TRBD1 (6 bases). The length of the CDR3 is 16 residues. Germline values: CDR1 MNHEY, CDR2 SVGAGI. Trimming took off 5 bases at V and 3 bases at J, with 14 bases between the two ends. As DNA, the CDR3 is TGTGCCAGCAGTCTCCCCAGGGGTGTCTATAATTCACCCCTCCACTTT. It translates to CASSLPRGVYNSPLHF.

This clonotype occurred a few times. This rearrangement joins TRBV6-5 to TRBJ1-6; TRBD1 might be the D (5 bases). Germline-derived CDR1 and CDR2 are MNHEY and SVGAGI. The CDR3 extends over 16 amino acids. Between the trimmed V and J ends, which lost 2 bases and 9 bases, there was a span of 17 bases. CDR3 in amino acids: CASSYQHGAPTSPLHF. DNA for the CDR3: TGTGCCAGCAGTTACCAGCACGGGGCCCCCACTTCACCCCTCCACTTT.

This clonotype was seen a few times. This chain connects TRBV5-5 to TRBJ1-5; 9 bases map to TRBD1. Germline V gives CDR1 SGHKS, CDR2 YYEKEE (reference sequence). The CDR3 extends over 16 amino acids. V shed 0 bases and J 6 bases; nucleotides not matched to a gene: 7. The CDR3 here is CASSLVPGQGFQPQHF. The CDR3 DNA reads TGTGCCAGCAGCTTGGTTCCGGGACAGGGTTTTCAGCCCCAGCATTTT.

This clonotype occurred a few times. The V and J genes are TRBV6-2 or TRBV6-3 and TRBJ2-1; TRBD2 is a possible D gene (7 bases). The germline CDR1 and CDR2 sequences are MNHEY and SVGEGT. V lost 1 base, J lost 6 bases, and 13 bases lay in between. The length of the CDR3 is 15 residues. The CDR3 sequence is CASSYLRGAGNEQFF. For the CDR3, the DNA is TGTGCCAGCAGTTACTTACGGGGGGCCGGCAATGAGCAGTTCTTC.

This clonotype turned up a few times. The V gene is TRBV6-2 or TRBV6-3, the J gene TRBJ2-1, with TRBD2 identical over 11 bases. J was trimmed by 4 bases and V by 2 bases; bases with no gene match: 7. This CDR3 is built from 17 residues. Germline CDR1 is MNHEY and CDR2 is SVGEGT. CDR3 region: CASSYSPSGGIYNEQFF. CDR3 nucleotide sequence: TGTGCCAGCAGTTACAGCCCTAGCGGGGGGATATACAATGAGCAGTTCTTC.

This clonotype was counted between two and nine times. The chain carries TRBV20-1 and TRBJ2-3; TRBD2 might be the D (5 bases). Germline CDR1 and CDR2: DFQATT and SNEGSKA (reference sequence). The length of the CDR3 is 13 residues. V lost 2 bases, J lost 2 bases, and 8 bases lay in between. In nucleotides, the CDR3 is TGCAGTGCTAGACTAGCCGACACAGATACGCAGTATTTT. It is translated as CSARLADTDTQYF.

In its sample, this clonotype was seen many times. This chain uses TRBV29-1 with TRBJ2-3; D is unresolved. The CDR3 is 14 residues long. Germline values: CDR1 SQVTM, CDR2 ANQGSEA. V lost 3 bases, J lost 1 base, and 11 bases lay in between. The CDR3 sequence: CSVDDKSRTDTQYF. CDR3 nucleotide sequence: TGCAGCGTTGACGATAAAAGCCGCACAGATACGCAGTATTTT.

This clonotype was counted once. Being one base from a much bigger clone, this may be a read error. The chain employs TRBV20-1 and TRBJ2-2; no clear D gene. Trimming pared 0 bases from V and 0 bases from J, leaving 11 bases between. Germline lookup yields CDR1 DFQATT and CDR2 SNEGSKA (reference sequence). The CDR3 length is 16 residues. The CDR3 here is CSARDAKATNTGELFF. As DNA, the CDR3 is TGCAGTGCTAGAGATGCCAAGGCGACGAACACCGGGGAGCTGTTTTTT.

This clonotype was observed a handful of times. This chain connects TRBV20-1 to TRBJ2-1; 9 nucleotides align to TRBD1. The V gene's germline CDR1 is DFQATT and CDR2 SNEGSKA (reference sequence). J gave up 4 bases and V 5 bases, and 9 bases lay outside the gene matches. The CDR3 consists of 15 residues. In nucleotides, the CDR3 is TGCAGTGCTGATAAGACAGGGGGACTATACAATGAGCAGTTCTTC. Protein: CSADKTGGLYNEQFF.

The V call is TRBV12-3 or TRBV12-4, the J call TRBJ2-5, with D perhaps matching TRBD1 (6 bases). The ends were cut back, 3 bases at V and 5 bases at J, with 13 bases in the middle. The CDR3 sequence is 14 residues long. CDR3 nucleotides: TGTGCCAGCAGTTTCACAGGGTTGGGGGAGACCCAGTACTTC. Translating gives CASSFTGLGETQYF.

The table lists this clonotype with a few counts. This chain uses TRBV20-1 with TRBJ2-7, with D unclear. Germline CDR1 DFQATT, CDR2 SNEGSKA (reference sequence). The CDR3 spans 12 residues. Trimming shortened V by 5 bases and J by 2 bases, and 10 bases separated the two germline ends. The CDR3 DNA is TGCAGTGCTTCGGACGGAGCCTACGAGCAGTACTTC. This encodes CSASDGAYEQYF.

In this sample, this clonotype turned up a few times. The chain recombines TRBV5-3 with TRBJ2-1; D uncertain. TRBV5-3 is identified as an open reading frame with a role that is uncertain. The V end was cut by 0 bases, the J end by 7 bases, with 2 bases between. CDR3 size: 11 residues. As DNA, the CDR3 is TGTGCCAGAAGCTTGGGGAATGAGCAGTTCTTC. Translated: CARSLGNEQFF.

The chain joins TRBV12-3 or TRBV12-4 to TRBJ1-5, with D tentatively TRBD1 (5 bases). Trimming took off 3 bases at V and 2 bases at J, with 11 bases between the two ends. The CDR3 consists of 15 residues. The CDR3 region has the DNA TGTGCCAGCAGTTTGCCGGGACGGGGCAATCAGCCCCAGCATTTT. Protein product: CASSLPGRGNQPQHF.

This clonotype has at least ten counts. V and J are TRBV12-3 or TRBV12-4 and TRBJ2-6, with D unclear. V was trimmed by 1 base and J by 6 bases, leaving 10 bases between them. The CDR3 has 15 residues. The CDR3 region has the DNA TGTGCCAGCAGTTTAGGGTTGGTTTTGGCCAACGTCCTGACTTTC. This encodes CASSLGLVLANVLTF.

Only a few counts were recorded for this clonotype. The chain combines TRBV7-2 with TRBJ2-2; TRBD2 aligns across 8 bases. There are 16 residues in the CDR3. V lost 3 bases and J lost 4; bases outside the gene matches: 7. Germline CDR1 and CDR2: SGHTA and FQGNSA. The CDR3 DNA reads as TGTGCCAGCAGCTTTTTCGGGGGGGAAACCACCGGGGAGCTGTTTTTT. Translation gives CASSFFGGETTGELFF.

The sample holds a few counts of this clonotype. V usage is TRBV20-1 and J usage is TRBJ2-2, with D perhaps matching TRBD1 (6 bases). Germline V gene data show CDR1 as DFQATT and CDR2 as SNEGSKA (reference sequence). The CDR3 has 15 residues. V was clipped by 5 bases and J by 5 bases, with 18 bases between them. Here the CDR3 reads CSAVVGAQGTGELFF. The CDR3 DNA follows: TGCAGTGCTGTTGTGGGGGCGCAGGGTACCGGGGAGCTGTTTTTT.

The V call is TRBV30, the J call TRBJ1-2, with 7 bases that match TRBD1. V shed 3 bases and J 8 bases; nucleotides not matched to a gene: 9. The germline gives CDR1 GTSNPN, CDR2 SVGIG (reference sequence). This CDR3 region has 13 residues. The CDR3: CAWRSGGVRGYTF. CDR3 in DNA: TGTGCCTGGAGGTCAGGGGGGGTCAGAGGCTACACCTTC.

This clonotype was observed a few times. The chain combines TRBV10-3 with TRBJ2-3; TRBD1 agrees at 11 bases. The CDR3 is 13 amino acids. The trim removed 8 bases at V and 2 bases at J, leaving 0 bases unmatched. Germline V gives CDR1 ENHRY, CDR2 SYGVKD. The CDR3 protein is CAIGQGATDTQYF. CDR3 in DNA: TGTGCCATCGGACAGGGGGCCACAGATACGCAGTATTTT.